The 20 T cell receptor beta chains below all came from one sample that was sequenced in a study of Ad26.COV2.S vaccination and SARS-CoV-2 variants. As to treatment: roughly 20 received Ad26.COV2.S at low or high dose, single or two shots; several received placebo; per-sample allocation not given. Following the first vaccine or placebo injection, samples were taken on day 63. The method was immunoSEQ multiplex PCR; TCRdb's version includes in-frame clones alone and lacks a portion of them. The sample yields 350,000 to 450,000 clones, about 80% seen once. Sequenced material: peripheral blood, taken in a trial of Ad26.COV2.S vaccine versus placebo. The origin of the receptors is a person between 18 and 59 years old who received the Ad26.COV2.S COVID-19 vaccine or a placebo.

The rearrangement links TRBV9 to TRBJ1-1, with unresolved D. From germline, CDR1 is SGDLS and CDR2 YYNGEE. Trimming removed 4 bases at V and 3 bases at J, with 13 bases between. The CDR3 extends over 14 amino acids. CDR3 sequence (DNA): TGTGCCAGCAGCCGAGAAGGGAGGGACACTGAAGCTTTCTTT. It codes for CASSREGRDTEAFF. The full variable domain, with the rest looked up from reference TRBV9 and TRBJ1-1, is DSGVTQTPKHLITATGQRVTLRCSPRSGDLSVYWYQQSLDQGLQFLIQYYNGEERAKGNILERFSAQQFPDLHSELNLSSLELGDSALYFCASSREGRDTEAFFGQGTRLTVV.

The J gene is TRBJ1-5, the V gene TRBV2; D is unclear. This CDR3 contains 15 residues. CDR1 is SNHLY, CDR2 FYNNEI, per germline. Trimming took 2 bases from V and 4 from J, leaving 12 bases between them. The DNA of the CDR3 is TGTGCCAGCAGTGAAACATTGCTCCTGAATCAGCCCCAGCATTTT. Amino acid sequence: CASSETLLLNQPQHF.

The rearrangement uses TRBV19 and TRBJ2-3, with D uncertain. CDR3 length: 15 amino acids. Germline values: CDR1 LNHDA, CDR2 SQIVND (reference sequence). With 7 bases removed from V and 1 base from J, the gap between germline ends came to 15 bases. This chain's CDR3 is CASIGTQQGTDTQYF. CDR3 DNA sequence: TGTGCCAGTATCGGTACGCAGCAGGGCACAGATACGCAGTATTTT.

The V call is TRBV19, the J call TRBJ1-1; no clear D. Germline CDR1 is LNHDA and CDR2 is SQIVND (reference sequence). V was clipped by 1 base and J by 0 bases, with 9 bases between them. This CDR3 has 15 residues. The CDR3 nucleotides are TGTGCCAGTAGTATAGGTTACAGCATGAACACTGAAGCTTTCTTT. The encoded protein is CASSIGYSMNTEAFF. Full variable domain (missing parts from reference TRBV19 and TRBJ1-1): DGGITQSPKYLFRKEGQNVTLSCEQNLNHDAMYWYRQDPGQGLRLIYYSQIVNDFQKGDIAEGYSVSREKKESFPLTVTSAQKNPTAFYLCASSIGYSMNTEAFFGQGTRLTVV.

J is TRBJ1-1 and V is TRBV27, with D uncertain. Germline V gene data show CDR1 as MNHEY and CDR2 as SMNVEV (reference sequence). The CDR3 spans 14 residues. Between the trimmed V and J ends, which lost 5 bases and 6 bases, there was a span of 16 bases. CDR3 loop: CASSPYRGRPEAFF. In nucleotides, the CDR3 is TGTGCCAGCAGTCCCTACCGCGGACGGCCTGAAGCTTTCTTT.

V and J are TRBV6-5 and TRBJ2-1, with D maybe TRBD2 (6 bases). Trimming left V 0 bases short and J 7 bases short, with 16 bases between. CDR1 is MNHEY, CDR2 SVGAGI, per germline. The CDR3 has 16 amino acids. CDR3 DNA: TGTGCCAGCAGTTACTCTAAATTCGCGGGGCAAAATGAGCAGTTCTTC. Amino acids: CASSYSKFAGQNEQFF.

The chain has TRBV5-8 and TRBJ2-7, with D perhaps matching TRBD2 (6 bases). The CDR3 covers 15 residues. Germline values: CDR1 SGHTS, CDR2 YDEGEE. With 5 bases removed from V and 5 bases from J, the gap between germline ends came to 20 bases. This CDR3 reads CASSSGGELLNEQYF. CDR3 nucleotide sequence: TGTGCCAGCAGTTCCGGCGGGGAACTGTTGAACGAGCAGTACTTC.

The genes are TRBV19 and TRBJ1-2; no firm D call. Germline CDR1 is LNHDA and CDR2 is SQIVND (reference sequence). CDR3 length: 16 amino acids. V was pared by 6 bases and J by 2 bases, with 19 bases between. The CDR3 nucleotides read TGTGCCAGTAGCCTTAAGACGACAAGAGTAAACTATGGCTACACCTTC. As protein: CASSLKTTRVNYGYTF.

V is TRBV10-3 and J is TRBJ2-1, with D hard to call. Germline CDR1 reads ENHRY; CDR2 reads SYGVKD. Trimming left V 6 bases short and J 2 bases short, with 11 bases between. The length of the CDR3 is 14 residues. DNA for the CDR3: TGTGCCATCAGACCTACTCTAACCTACAATGAGCAGTTCTTC. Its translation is CAIRPTLTYNEQFF.

CDR3 residues: CASSSQTGVNSPLHF. CDR3 nucleotides: TGTGCCAGCAGCTCTCAGACAGGCGTTAATTCACCCCTCCACTTT. The chain couples TRBV9 to TRBJ1-6, with D maybe TRBD1 (6 bases). Germline V gene data show CDR1 as SGDLS and CDR2 as YYNGEE. The CDR3 covers 15 residues. Trimming cost V 4 bases and J 6 bases, with 14 bases left between them.

The CDR3 bases are TGTGCCAGCAGCGCCACACCCACGGACGTGAGCTCCTACGAGCAGTACTTC. Translated, it gives CASSATPTDVSSYEQYF. This chain connects TRBV9 to TRBJ2-7; no definite D call. The germline V gene encodes CDR1 SGDLS and CDR2 YYNGEE. This CDR3 has 17 residues. Trimming left V 3 bases short and J 0 bases short, with 19 bases between.

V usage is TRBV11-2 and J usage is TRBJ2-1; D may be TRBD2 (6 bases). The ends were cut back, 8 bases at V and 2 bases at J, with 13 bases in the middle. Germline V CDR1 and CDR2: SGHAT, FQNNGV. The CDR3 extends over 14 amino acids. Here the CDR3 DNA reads TGTGCCAGCTCCCGGGCGGGGACCTACAATGAGCAGTTCTTC. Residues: CASSRAGTYNEQFF.

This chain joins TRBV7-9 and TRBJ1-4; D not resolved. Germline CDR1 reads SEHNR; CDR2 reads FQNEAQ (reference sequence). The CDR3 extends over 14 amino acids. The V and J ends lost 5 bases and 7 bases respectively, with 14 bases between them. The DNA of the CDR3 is TGTGCCAGCAGCCGCGCAGGAGTTGGTGAAAAACTGTTTTTT. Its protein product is CASSRAGVGEKLFF.

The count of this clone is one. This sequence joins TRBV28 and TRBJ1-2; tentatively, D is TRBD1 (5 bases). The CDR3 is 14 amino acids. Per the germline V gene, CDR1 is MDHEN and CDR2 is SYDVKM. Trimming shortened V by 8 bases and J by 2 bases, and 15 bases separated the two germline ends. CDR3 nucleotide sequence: TGTGCCAGCGCACCCCGGGGGGGGAACTATGGCTACACCTTC. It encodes CASAPRGGNYGYTF.

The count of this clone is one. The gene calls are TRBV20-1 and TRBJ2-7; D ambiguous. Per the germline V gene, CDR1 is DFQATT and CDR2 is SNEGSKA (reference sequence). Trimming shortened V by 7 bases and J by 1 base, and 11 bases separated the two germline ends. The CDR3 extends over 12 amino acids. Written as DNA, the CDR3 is TGCAGTGGTAGTCGAAGATCCTACGAGCAGTACTTC. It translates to CSGSRRSYEQYF.

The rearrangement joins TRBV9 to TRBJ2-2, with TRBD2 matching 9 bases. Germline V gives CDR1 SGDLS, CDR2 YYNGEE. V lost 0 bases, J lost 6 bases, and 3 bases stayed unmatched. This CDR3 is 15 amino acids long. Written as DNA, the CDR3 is TGTGCCAGCAGCGTAGCTCCTAGCGGGGCCGGGGAGCTGTTTTTT. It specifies CASSVAPSGAGELFF.

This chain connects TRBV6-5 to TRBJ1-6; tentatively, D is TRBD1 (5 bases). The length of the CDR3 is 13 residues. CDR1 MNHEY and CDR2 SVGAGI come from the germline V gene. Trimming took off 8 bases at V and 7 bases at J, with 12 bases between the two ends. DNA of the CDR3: TGTGCCAGCCGGGGGAGGTCGAATTCACCCCTCCACTTT. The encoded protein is CASRGRSNSPLHF.

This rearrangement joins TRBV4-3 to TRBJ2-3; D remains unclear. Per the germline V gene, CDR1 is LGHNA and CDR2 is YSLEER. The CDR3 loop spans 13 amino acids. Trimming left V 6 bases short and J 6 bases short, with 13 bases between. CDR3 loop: CASSWNPGDTQYF. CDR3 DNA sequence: TGCGCCAGCAGTTGGAATCCTGGGGATACGCAGTATTTT.

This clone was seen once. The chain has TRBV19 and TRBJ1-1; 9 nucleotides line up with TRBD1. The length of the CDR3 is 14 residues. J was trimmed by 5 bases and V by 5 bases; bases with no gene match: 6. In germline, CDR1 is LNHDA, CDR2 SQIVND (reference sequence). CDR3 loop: CASSVGQGGTEAFF. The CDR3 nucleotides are TGTGCCAGTAGTGTGGGACAGGGAGGAACTGAAGCTTTCTTT.

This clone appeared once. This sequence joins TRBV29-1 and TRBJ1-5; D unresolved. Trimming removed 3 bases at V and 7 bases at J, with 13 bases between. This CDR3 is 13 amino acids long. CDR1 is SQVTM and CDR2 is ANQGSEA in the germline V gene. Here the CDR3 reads CSVEIGVGQPQHF. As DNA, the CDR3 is TGCAGCGTTGAGATCGGGGTAGGGCAGCCCCAGCATTTT.